These 10 T cell receptor beta chains originate from one sample sequenced in a study of T cells after yellow fever vaccination. One entry per CDR3 protein results from TCRdb running MiXCR on the 5' RACE reads. The repertoire holds approximately 300,000 distinct CDR3 sequences, with roughly 13% as singletons. Sequences were derived from CD4+ T cells sorted from PBMCs, sampled 45 days after the yellow fever booster vaccination. The receptors were gathered from a man younger than 45 who received the YFV17D yellow fever vaccine.

There are a few counts of this clonotype. The chain links TRBV7-2 to TRBJ2-7, with D possibly being TRBD2 (6 bases). The CDR3 has 14 residues. Trimming took off 6 bases at V and 1 base at J, with 13 bases between the two ends. CDR1 and CDR2 from the germline V gene are SGHTA and FQGNSA. The chain's CDR3 is CASSASAFSYEQYF. In nucleotides, the CDR3 is TGTGCCAGCAGTGCTAGCGCTTTTTCCTACGAGCAGTACTTC.

Only a few counts were recorded for this clonotype. This rearrangement joins TRBV9 to TRBJ2-5, with 9 nucleotides matching TRBD2. This CDR3 has 16 amino acids. Losses at the gene ends were 0 bases for V and 5 bases for J; bases not matched to a gene: 8. Germline V lookup: CDR1 SGDLS, CDR2 YYNGEE. In DNA, the CDR3 is TGTGCCAGCAGCGTAGCTGGTAGCGGGAGTTTTGAGACCCAGTACTTC. This gives the protein CASSVAGSGSFETQYF. Full variable domain (rest looked up from reference TRBV9 and TRBJ2-5): DSGVTQTPKHLITATGQRVTLRCSPRSGDLSVYWYQQSLDQGLQFLIQYYNGEERAKGNILERFSAQQFPDLHSELNLSSLELGDSALYFCASSVAGSGSFETQYFGPGTRLLVL.

This clonotype was detected only a few times. DNA for the CDR3: TGTGCCAGCAGCTTCAGACTAGCGAGAGCCTACGAGCAGTACTTC. Its translation: CASSFRLARAYEQYF. The chain carries TRBV6-2 or TRBV6-3 and TRBJ2-7; 8 nucleotides align to TRBD2. With V trimmed by 6 bases and J by 2 bases, 9 bases remained unmatched. The CDR3 is 15 amino acids. From germline, CDR1 is MNHEY and CDR2 SVGEGT.

V and J are TRBV6-2 or TRBV6-3 and TRBJ2-1; tentatively, D is TRBD1 (6 bases). Trimming took off 1 base at V and 7 bases at J, with 26 bases between the two ends. This CDR3 contains 19 residues. Per the germline V gene, CDR1 is MNHEY and CDR2 is SVGEGT. This CDR3 reads CASSYFRLDSLNPQNEQFF. The CDR3 DNA sequence: TGTGCCAGCAGTTACTTCCGATTGGACAGCCTGAACCCTCAAAATGAGCAGTTCTTC.

This clonotype was found a few times. The chain couples TRBV29-1 to TRBJ2-3; perhaps D is TRBD1 or TRBD2 (5 bases each). Germline V gene data show CDR1 as SQVTM and CDR2 as ANQGSEA. The V end was cut by 4 bases, the J end by 1 base, with 12 bases between. The CDR3 spans 14 residues. The CDR3 loop reads CSVVGDGGTDTQYF. For the CDR3, the DNA is TGCAGCGTTGTGGGGGACGGGGGCACAGATACGCAGTATTTT.

This clonotype was seen more than once but under ten times. The chain recombines TRBV4-3 with TRBJ1-3; a weak D match, TRBD1 (5 bases). Germline CDR1 reads LGHNA; CDR2 reads YSLEER. The CDR3 length is 14 residues. Trimming stripped 4 bases from V and 3 bases from J, with 10 bases between. CDR3 amino acids: CASSRGTGGNTIYF. Here the CDR3 DNA reads TGCGCCAGCAGCCGGGGGACCGGTGGAAACACCATATATTTT.

Only a few counts were recorded for this clonotype. The chain links TRBV9 to TRBJ2-3, with TRBD1 identical over 8 bases. Per germline, CDR1 SGDLS and CDR2 YYNGEE. The CDR3 has 16 amino acids. The trim removed 3 bases at V and 1 base at J, leaving 7 bases unmatched. In DNA form, the CDR3 reads TGTGCCAGCAGCGATCCAGGGGGCGTTGGCACAGATACGCAGTATTTT. Translating it yields CASSDPGGVGTDTQYF.

This chain uses TRBV7-2 with TRBJ2-1, with D perhaps given as TRBD1 or TRBD2 (6 bases each). This CDR3 comprises 14 residues. Germline V lookup: CDR1 SGHTA, CDR2 FQGNSA. The V end was cut by 5 bases, the J end by 14 bases, with 22 bases between. CDR3 nucleotides: TGTGCCAGCAGCCCCTGGGGGGCGGAGACTAGGAAGTTCTTC. Its translation is CASSPWGAETRKFF.

The chain has TRBV3-1 and TRBJ2-2, with D uncertain. The CDR3 is 13 amino acids. Trimming left V 3 bases short and J 6 bases short, with 8 bases between. Germline V gene data show CDR1 as LGHDT and CDR2 as YNNKEL (reference sequence). In DNA form, the CDR3 reads TGTGCCAGCAGCCAGTCCTTTCCCGGGGAGCTGTTTTTT. This encodes CASSQSFPGELFF.

This clonotype was counted between two and nine times. The V call is TRBV21-1, the J call TRBJ2-3; the table's D call, TRBD2, has no DNA check behind it. TRBV21-1 is termed a pseudogene. The CDR3 is made up of 17 amino acids. CDR3 sequence: CASSRAGGPPGTDTQYF. The CDR3 nucleotides are TGTGCCAGCAGCAGAGCGGGAGGGCCCCCTGGCACAGATACGCAGTATTTT.